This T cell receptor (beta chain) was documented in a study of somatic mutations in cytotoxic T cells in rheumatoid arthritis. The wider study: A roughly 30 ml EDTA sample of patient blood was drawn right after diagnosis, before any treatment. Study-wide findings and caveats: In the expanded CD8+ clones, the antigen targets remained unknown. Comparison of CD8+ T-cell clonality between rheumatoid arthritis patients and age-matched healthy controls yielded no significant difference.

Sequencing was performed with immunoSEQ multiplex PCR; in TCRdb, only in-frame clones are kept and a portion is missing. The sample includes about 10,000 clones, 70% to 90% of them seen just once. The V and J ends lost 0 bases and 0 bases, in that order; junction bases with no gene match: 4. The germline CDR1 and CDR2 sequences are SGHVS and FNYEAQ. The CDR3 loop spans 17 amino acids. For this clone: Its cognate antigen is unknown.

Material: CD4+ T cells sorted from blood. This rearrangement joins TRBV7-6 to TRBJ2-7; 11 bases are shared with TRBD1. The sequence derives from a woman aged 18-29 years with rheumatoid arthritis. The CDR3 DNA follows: TGTGCCAGCAGCTTAGCTCCGGGACAGGGGGACTCCTACGAGCAGTACTTC. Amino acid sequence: CASSLAPGQGDSYEQYF.